Shown below are 2 T cell receptor beta chains from a single sample sequenced in a study of Ad26.COV2.S vaccination and SARS-CoV-2 variants. Regarding treatment: about 20 received Ad26.COV2.S at low or high dose, single or two shots; about 5 received placebo; per-sample allocation not given. On day 63 after the first injection, vaccine and placebo recipients gave samples. Some clones are missing from TCRdb's copy, which holds only in-frame ones; the method was immunoSEQ multiplex PCR. This table has over 250,000 clones, more than 70% appearing once. This material consisted of peripheral blood, taken in a trial of Ad26.COV2.S vaccine versus placebo. These receptor sequences come from a person aged 18-60 years who received the Ad26.COV2.S COVID-19 vaccine or a placebo.

CDR3 loop: CASSQGQGLAEAFF. The CDR3 DNA sequence: TGTGCCAGCAGCCAAGGACAGGGGTTAGCTGAAGCTTTCTTT. The V and J genes are TRBV3-1 (or the pseudogene TRBV3-2) and TRBJ1-1; 8 nucleotides line up with TRBD1. Germline V lookup: CDR1 LGHDT, CDR2 YNNKEL (reference sequence). V trimming: 1 base; J trimming: 6 bases; junction bases outside the gene matches: 4. The CDR3 contains 14 residues.

The chain employs TRBV4-3 and TRBJ1-1; 7 nucleotides match TRBD1. The CDR3 totals 14 residues. V shed 1 base, J shed 5 bases, and the junction held 4 bases outside the gene matches. CDR1 is LGHNA and CDR2 is YSLEER in the germline V gene. This CDR3 reads CASSQGPRGTEAFF. CDR3 in DNA: TGCGCCAGCAGCCAAGGACCCAGGGGGACTGAAGCTTTCTTT.